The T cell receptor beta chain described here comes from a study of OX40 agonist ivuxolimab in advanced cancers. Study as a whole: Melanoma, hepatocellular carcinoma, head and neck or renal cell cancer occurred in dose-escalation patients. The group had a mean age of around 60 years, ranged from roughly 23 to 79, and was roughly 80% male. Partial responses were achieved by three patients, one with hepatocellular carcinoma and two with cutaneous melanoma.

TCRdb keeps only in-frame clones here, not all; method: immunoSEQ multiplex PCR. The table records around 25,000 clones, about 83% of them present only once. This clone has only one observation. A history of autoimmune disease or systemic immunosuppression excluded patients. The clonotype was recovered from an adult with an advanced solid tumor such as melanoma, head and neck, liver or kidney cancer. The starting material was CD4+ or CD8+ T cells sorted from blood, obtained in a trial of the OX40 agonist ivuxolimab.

The CDR3 spells CASSSRQGKSEKLFF. The DNA of the CDR3 is TGTGCCAGCAGCTCGAGACAGGGAAAGAGTGAAAAACTGTTTTTT. The chain has TRBV7-6 and TRBJ1-4, with 7 nucleotides matching TRBD1. This CDR3 comprises 15 residues. The trim removed 4 bases at V and 7 bases at J, leaving 9 bases unmatched. Per germline, CDR1 SGHVS and CDR2 FNYEAQ.